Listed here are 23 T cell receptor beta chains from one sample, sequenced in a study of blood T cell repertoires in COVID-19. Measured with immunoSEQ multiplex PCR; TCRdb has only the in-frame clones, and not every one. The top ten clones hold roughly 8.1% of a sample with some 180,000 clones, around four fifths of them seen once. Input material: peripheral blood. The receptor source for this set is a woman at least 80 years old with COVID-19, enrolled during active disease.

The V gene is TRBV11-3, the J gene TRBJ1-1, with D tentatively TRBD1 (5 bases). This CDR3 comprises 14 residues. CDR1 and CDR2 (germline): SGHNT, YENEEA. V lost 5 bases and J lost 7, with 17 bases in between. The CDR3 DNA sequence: TGTGCCAGCAGCCCCCGGGGGTGGGGTGGTGAAGCTTTCTTT. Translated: CASSPRGWGGEAFF.

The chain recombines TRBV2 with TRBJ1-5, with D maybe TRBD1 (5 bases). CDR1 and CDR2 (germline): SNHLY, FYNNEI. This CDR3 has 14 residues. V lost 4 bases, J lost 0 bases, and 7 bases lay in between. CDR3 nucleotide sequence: TGTGCCAGCAGTGGGGGCAGTAGCAATCAGCCCCAGCATTTT. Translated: CASSGGSSNQPQHF.

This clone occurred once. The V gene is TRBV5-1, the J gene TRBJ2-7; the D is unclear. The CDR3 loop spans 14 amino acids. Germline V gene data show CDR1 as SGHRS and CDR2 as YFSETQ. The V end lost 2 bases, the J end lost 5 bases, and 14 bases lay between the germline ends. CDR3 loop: CASSLVPPVNEQYF. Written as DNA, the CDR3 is TGCGCCAGCAGCTTAGTGCCTCCAGTCAACGAGCAGTACTTC.

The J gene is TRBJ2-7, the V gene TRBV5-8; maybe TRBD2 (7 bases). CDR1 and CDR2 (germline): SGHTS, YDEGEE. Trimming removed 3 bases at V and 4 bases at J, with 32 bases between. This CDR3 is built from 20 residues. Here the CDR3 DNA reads TGTGCCAGCAGCTGGGGGGGGGCCTCTATTATGGCAGGCCGCGCATACGAGCAGTACTTC. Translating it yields CASSWGGASIMAGRAYEQYF.

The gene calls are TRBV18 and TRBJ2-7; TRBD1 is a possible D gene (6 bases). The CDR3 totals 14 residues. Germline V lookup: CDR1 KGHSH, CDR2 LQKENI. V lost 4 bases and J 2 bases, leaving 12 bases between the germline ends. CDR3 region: CASSRQAPPYEQYF. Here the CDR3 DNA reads TGTGCCAGCTCACGACAGGCTCCCCCCTACGAGCAGTACTTC.

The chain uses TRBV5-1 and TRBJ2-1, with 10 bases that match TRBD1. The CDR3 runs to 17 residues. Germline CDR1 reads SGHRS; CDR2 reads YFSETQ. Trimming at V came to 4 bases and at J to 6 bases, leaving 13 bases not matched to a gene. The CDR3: CASSAPGQGIFGNEQFF. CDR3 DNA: TGCGCCAGCAGCGCCCCGGGACAGGGGATTTTCGGCAATGAGCAGTTCTTC.

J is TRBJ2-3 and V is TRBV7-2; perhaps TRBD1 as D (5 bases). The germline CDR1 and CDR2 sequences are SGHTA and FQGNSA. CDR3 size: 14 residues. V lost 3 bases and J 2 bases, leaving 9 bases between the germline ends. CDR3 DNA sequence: TGTGCCAGCAGCTTCCAGGGTATCACAGATACGCAGTATTTT. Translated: CASSFQGITDTQYF.

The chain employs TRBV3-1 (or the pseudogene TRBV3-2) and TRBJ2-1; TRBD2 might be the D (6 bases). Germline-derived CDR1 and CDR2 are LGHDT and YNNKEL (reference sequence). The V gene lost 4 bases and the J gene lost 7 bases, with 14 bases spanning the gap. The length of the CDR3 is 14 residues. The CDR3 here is CASSLWGEKNEQFF. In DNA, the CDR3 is TGTGCCAGCAGCCTCTGGGGGGAGAAAAATGAGCAGTTCTTC.

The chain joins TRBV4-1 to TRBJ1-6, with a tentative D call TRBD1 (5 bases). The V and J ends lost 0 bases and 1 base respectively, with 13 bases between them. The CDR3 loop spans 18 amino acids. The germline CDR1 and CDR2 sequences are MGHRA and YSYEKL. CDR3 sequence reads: CASSQDYQGASYNSPLHF. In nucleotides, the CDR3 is TGCGCCAGCAGCCAAGATTATCAAGGGGCATCCTATAATTCACCCCTCCACTTT.

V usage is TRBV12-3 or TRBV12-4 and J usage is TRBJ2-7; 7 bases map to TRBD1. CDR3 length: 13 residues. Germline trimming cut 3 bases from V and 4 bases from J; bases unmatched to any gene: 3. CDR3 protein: CASSFGDRYEQYF. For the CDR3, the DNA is TGTGCCAGCAGTTTTGGGGACAGATACGAGCAGTACTTC.

The CDR3, as DNA: TGTGCCAGCAGTTCACTAAACACCATATATTTT. It specifies CASSSLNTIYF. The chain uses TRBV6-5 and TRBJ1-3, with D unclear. V lost 4 bases and J lost 6, with 4 bases in between. The CDR3 covers 11 residues. CDR1 is MNHEY and CDR2 is SVGAGI in the germline V gene.

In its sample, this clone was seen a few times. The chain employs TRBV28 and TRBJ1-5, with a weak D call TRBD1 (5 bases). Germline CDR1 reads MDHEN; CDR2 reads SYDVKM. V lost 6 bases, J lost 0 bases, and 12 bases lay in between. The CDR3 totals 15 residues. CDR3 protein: CASSGRDHSNQPQHF. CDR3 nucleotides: TGTGCCAGCAGCGGGAGGGACCATAGCAATCAGCCCCAGCATTTT.

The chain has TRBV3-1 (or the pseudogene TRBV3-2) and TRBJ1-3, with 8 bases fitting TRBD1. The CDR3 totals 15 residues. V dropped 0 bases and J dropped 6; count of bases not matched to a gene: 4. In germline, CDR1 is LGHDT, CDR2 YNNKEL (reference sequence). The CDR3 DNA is TGTGCCAGCAGCCAAGAGGGGCAGGGGGCAAACACCATATATTTT. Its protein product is CASSQEGQGANTIYF.

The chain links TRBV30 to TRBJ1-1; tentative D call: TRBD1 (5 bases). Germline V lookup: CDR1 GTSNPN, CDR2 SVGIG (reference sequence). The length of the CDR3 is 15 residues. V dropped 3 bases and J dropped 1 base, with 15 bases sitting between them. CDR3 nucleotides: TGTGCCTGGAGGAGAACGGGACTCTCGAACACTGAAGCTTTCTTT. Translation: CAWRRTGLSNTEAFF.

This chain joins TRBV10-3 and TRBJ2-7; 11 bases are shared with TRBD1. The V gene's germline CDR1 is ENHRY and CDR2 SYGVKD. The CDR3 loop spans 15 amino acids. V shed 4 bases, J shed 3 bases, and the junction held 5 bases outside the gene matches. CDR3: CAISADRGQYYEQYF. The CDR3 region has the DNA TGTGCCATCAGTGCGGACAGGGGGCAGTACTACGAGCAGTACTTC.

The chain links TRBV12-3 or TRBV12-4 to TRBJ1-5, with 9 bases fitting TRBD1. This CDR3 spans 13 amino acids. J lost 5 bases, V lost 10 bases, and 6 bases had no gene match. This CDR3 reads CATTGGAHQPQHF. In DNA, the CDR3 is TGTGCCACAACAGGGGGCGCGCATCAGCCCCAGCATTTT.

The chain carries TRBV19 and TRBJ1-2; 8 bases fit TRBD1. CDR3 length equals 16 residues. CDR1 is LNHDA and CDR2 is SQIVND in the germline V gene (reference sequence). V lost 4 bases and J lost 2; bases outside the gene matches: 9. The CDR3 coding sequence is TGTGCCAGTAGTACCCGGGACAGGCTGCCCAACTATGGCTACACCTTC. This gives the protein CASSTRDRLPNYGYTF.

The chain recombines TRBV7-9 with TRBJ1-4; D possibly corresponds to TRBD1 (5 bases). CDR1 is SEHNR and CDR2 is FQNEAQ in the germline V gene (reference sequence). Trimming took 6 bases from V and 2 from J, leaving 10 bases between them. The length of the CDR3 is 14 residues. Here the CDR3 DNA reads TGTGCCAGCAGTTTGGGGGGTACTAATGAAAAACTGTTTTTT. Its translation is CASSLGGTNEKLFF.

Written as DNA, the CDR3 is TGTGCCAGCAGCCGGAACAGGGGGGACACTGAAGCTTTCTTT. Its translation is CASSRNRGDTEAFF. The chain couples TRBV3-1 (or the pseudogene TRBV3-2) to TRBJ1-1; 8 bases are shared with TRBD1. Germline lookup yields CDR1 LGHDT and CDR2 YNNKEL (reference sequence). The CDR3 extends over 14 amino acids. J gave up 3 bases and V 4 bases, and 4 bases lay outside the gene matches.

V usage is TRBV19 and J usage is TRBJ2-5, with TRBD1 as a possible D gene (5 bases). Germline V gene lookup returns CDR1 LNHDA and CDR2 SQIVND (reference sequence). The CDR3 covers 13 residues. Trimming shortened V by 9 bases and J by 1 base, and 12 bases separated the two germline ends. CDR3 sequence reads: CASRRVPQETQYF. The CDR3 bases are TGTGCCAGCCGCAGGGTACCCCAAGAGACCCAGTACTTC.

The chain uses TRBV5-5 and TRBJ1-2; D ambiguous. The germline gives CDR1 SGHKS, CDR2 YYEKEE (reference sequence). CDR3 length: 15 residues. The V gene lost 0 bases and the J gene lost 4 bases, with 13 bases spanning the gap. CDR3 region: CASSLADARVYGYTF. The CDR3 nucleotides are TGTGCCAGCAGCTTGGCCGACGCGAGGGTCTATGGCTACACCTTC.

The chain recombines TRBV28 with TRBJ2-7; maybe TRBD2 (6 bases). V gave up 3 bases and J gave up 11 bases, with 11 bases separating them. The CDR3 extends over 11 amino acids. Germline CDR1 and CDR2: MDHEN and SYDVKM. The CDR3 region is CASSFPTGEYF. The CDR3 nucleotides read TGTGCCAGCAGTTTCCCGACGGGGGAGTACTTC.

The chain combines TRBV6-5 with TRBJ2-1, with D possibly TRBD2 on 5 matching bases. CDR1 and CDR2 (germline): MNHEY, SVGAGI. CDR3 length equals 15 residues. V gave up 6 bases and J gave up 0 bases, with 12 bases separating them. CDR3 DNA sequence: TGTGCCAGCAGGGATACTAGGAGCTCCTACAATGAGCAGTTCTTC. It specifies CASRDTRSSYNEQFF.